The present T cell receptor beta chain was sequenced within a study of human thymus T cells. Study-level findings and limits: Thymic and blood repertoires showed apparently biased V and J gene usage.

Profiling relied on immunoSEQ multiplex PCR, and the TCRdb table lists in-frame clones only, not all of them. Of 40,000 to 45,000 clones listed, 94% are singletons. The donors were infants in Finland with congenital heart defects, otherwise immunologically healthy. Only four of the eight donors provided an approximately 0.45-1 mL blood sample. No fixed cell number was used; all available blood leukocytes supplied DNA. Note on this clone: The antigen is undetermined.

Sequences were obtained from blood. The receptor's source is a boy in the first two years of life with a congenital heart defect but otherwise immunologically healthy.

CDR3 region: CASSLTGNQPQHF. The DNA for the CDR3 is TGTGCCAGCAGCTTGACAGGGAATCAGCCCCAGCATTTT. The rearrangement links TRBV11-3 to TRBJ1-5, with 7 bases identical to TRBD1. V was clipped by 3 bases and J by 4 bases; unmatched bases: 0. Germline-derived CDR1 and CDR2 are SGHNT and YENEEA. The length of the CDR3 is 13 residues.